This paragraph reports one TCR beta chain. The table came from immunoSEQ multiplex PCR; TCRdb's copy has only in-frame clones and leaves some out. The data show approximately 300,000 clones, with almost 90% seen just once and under 1.1% held by the top ten. Seattle's cohort entered during active infection and was followed longitudinally. The record originates from a study of blood T cell repertoires in COVID-19. Study overall: Sites across the United States, Italy and Spain contributed samples from acute and convalescent COVID-19.

The ends lost 2 bases at V and 2 bases at J; junction bases unmatched: 7. The germline V gene has CDR1 LGHNA and CDR2 YSLEER. The CDR3 length is 16 residues. The chain combines TRBV4-3 with TRBJ2-3, with 7 bases identical to TRBD1. The sequence came from a woman aged 40 to 50 with COVID-19, enrolled during active disease. The sequenced sample consisted of peripheral blood. In DNA, the CDR3 is TGCGCCAGCAGCCAACAGACAGGGACCCACACAGATACGCAGTATTTT. This encodes CASSQQTGTHTDTQYF.